The clone carrying this T cell receptor (beta chain) was counted at least ten times. The antigen remains unidentified. This specimen belongs to a study of T cells in Graves' hyperthyroidism and ophthalmopathy. Study-level results: Also found in blood were most expanded thyroid clonotypes above 0.001.

The CDR3 loop spans 17 amino acids. Looked up from germline, CDR1 is SGDLS and CDR2 is YYNGEE. The ends were cut back, 0 bases at V and 2 bases at J, with 17 bases in the middle. Researchers took RNA transcripts and amplified the TCR beta CDR3 regions from them. The TCR CDR3 first-round RT-PCR relied on the HTBI primer set. TCRdb recomputed calls from the multiplex PCR reads with MiXCR, one row per CDR3 protein. Of approximately 360,000 distinct CDR3 sequences in the sample, approximately 25% were seen once. The sample consisted of blood. V usage is TRBV9 and J usage is TRBJ1-1; tentative D call: TRBD1 (5 bases). The clonotype was recovered from a man aged 50-59 years with Graves' hyperthyroidism. CDR3 region: CASSVASSYQGNTEAFF. The DNA of the CDR3 is TGTGCCAGCAGCGTAGCTTCAAGTTACCAGGGTAACACTGAAGCTTTCTTT.